This T cell receptor beta chain was captured in a study of blood T cell repertoires in COVID-19. The wider study: Acute-phase and convalescent COVID-19 samples originated in the United States, Italy and Spain. PBMCs, B-cell-depleted T cells, or T cells were the source of the cDNA or gDNA that made up the material.

Per the authors' pipeline: Estimated nucleated cell counts came from reference gene primer amplification. Assay used: immunoSEQ multiplex PCR; TCRdb lists only in-frame clones, some missing. That table gives V, J and clone size, and the DNA gave D and trimming. The sample contains 200,000 to 300,000 clones, more than 90% of which appear only once. The CDR3 has 19 amino acids. Followed over time, Seattle patients had been enrolled while infection was active. Sequencing was carried out using peripheral blood. The receptor was derived from a person aged 18 to 29 with COVID-19, enrolled during active disease. The chain couples TRBV12-2 to TRBJ2-6; the DNA was not used to check the table's D call, TRBD1. TRBV12-2 represents a pseudogene. CDR3 nucleotide sequence: TGTGCAAGTCGCTTAGCCACAGAAAAAACCAACTCTGGGGCCAACGTCCTGACTTTC. This translates into CASRLATEKTNSGANVLTF.